The 30 T cell receptor beta chains reported below all come from one sample, sequenced in a study of CD8 T cells in ankylosing spondylitis. MiXCR, run by TCRdb on the 5' RACE reads, gives a single entry per CDR3 protein. The data show 150,000 to 200,000 distinct CDR3 sequences, about 9.9% seen once. Sequenced material: blood, either unsorted or a sorted T cell fraction (not recorded which). The receptors were gathered from a male donor with ankylosing spondylitis or in good health (not recorded which).

This clonotype appeared many times. The V gene is TRBV29-1, the J gene TRBJ1-3; the D gene is possibly TRBD1 (5 bases). CDR1 and CDR2 (germline): SQVTM, ANQGSEA. Trimming cost V 0 bases and J 0 bases, with 12 bases left between them. The CDR3 totals 16 residues. CDR3 DNA sequence: TGCAGCGTTGAAGACCGGGGACTCAGCTCTGGAAACACCATATATTTT. Translating gives CSVEDRGLSSGNTIYF.

This clonotype came up many times. The genes are TRBV29-1 and TRBJ1-6, with TRBD1 matching 8 bases. Germline V gene lookup returns CDR1 SQVTM and CDR2 ANQGSEA. This CDR3 region has 13 residues. The V and J ends lost 5 bases and 5 bases, in that order; junction bases with no gene match: 2. The CDR3 loop reads CSVLTGDNSPLHF. CDR3 bases: TGCAGCGTTCTGACAGGGGATAATTCACCCCTCCACTTT.

This clonotype was observed many times. The genes are TRBV4-2 and TRBJ2-7; 14 positions agree with TRBD2. The V segment lost 4 bases and the J segment 4 bases; nucleotides outside the gene matches: 3. CDR1 LGHNA and CDR2 YNFKEQ come from the germline V gene. The CDR3 runs to 15 residues. DNA of the CDR3: TGTGCCAGCAGCCCGGGACTAGCGGGAGAGTACGAGCAGTACTTC. Encoded protein: CASSPGLAGEYEQYF.

The J gene is TRBJ2-1, the V gene TRBV6-2 or TRBV6-3; D is undetermined. Trimming took 2 bases from V and 10 from J, leaving 9 bases between them. This CDR3 spans 12 amino acids. Germline V lookup: CDR1 MNHEY, CDR2 SVGEGT. Written as DNA, the CDR3 is TGTGCCAGCAGTTACGTGTCGGCCGAGCAGTTCTTC. As protein: CASSYVSAEQFF.

V and J are TRBV24-1 and TRBJ2-2; 9 bases are a match to TRBD1. In germline, CDR1 is KGHDR, CDR2 SFDVKD. The CDR3 is 21 residues long. CDR3 in DNA: TGTGGCGCCAGTTATTTCGGTTGGGACAGGGTAAACTCTTTCAACACCGGGGAGCTGTTTTTT. It encodes CGASYFGWDRVNSFNTGELFF.

This clonotype was counted many times. The V gene is TRBV20-1, the J gene TRBJ2-7; TRBD2 agrees at 8 bases. With V trimmed by 0 bases and J by 2 bases, 6 bases remained unmatched. The germline V gene encodes CDR1 DFQATT and CDR2 SNEGSKA (reference sequence). CDR3 length: 15 residues. The CDR3 coding sequence is TGCAGTGCTAGAGAAGGAGCGGGGGTCACCTACGAGCAGTACTTC. Protein: CSAREGAGVTYEQYF.

This clonotype has ten or more counts. The chain employs TRBV4-2 and TRBJ1-2; D is possibly TRBD1 (5 bases). Germline lookup yields CDR1 LGHNA and CDR2 YNFKEQ. V lost 2 bases and J lost 4, with 17 bases in between. The CDR3 runs to 16 residues. CDR3 nucleotide sequence: TGTGCCAGCAGCCAATTCGTACCCAGGGTGGGCTATGGCTACACCTTC. It yields the protein CASSQFVPRVGYGYTF.

This clonotype was seen repeatedly, ten times or more. This rearrangement joins TRBV7-8 to TRBJ2-3; D remains unclear. The CDR3 loop spans 15 amino acids. V was trimmed by 3 bases and J by 2 bases, leaving 12 bases between them. The germline gives CDR1 SGHVS, CDR2 FQNEAQ. The CDR3 here is CASSLDLRNTDTQYF. The CDR3 region has the DNA TGTGCCAGCAGCTTGGATCTGAGGAACACAGATACGCAGTATTTT.

This clonotype was counted ten times or more. The chain uses TRBV20-1 and TRBJ2-7; unclear D gene. The CDR3 consists of 11 residues. Between the trimmed V and J ends, which lost 0 bases and 7 bases, there was a span of 7 bases. The germline V gene encodes CDR1 DFQATT and CDR2 SNEGSKA (reference sequence). The CDR3 DNA follows: TGCAGTGCTAGAGAATTAAAAGAGCAGTACTTC. As protein: CSARELKEQYF.

About this clonotype itself: Just one base apart from a much larger clone, this may be a read error. The chain recombines TRBV20-1 with TRBJ1-1; D possibly corresponds to TRBD1 (6 bases). In germline, CDR1 is DFQATT, CDR2 SNEGSKA (reference sequence). The ends were cut back, 7 bases at V and 10 bases at J, with 16 bases in the middle. The CDR3 consists of 11 residues. This chain's CDR3 is CSDFQQGIAFF. CDR3 coding DNA: TGCAGTGACTTTCAACAGGGTATAGCTTTCTTT.

This clonotype was picked up a small number of times. This sequence joins TRBV7-8 and TRBJ1-5; tentative D call: TRBD1 (6 bases). Per the germline V gene, CDR1 is SGHVS and CDR2 is FQNEAQ. V was clipped by 5 bases and J by 2 bases, with 19 bases between them. The CDR3 contains 17 residues. Here the CDR3 DNA reads TGTGCCAGCAGCCCGTCACACCAGGGGAAGGGCAATCAGCCCCAGCATTTT. Protein product: CASSPSHQGKGNQPQHF.

This clonotype was counted between two and nine times. The J gene is TRBJ1-6, the V gene TRBV5-6; D not resolved. Germline V gene lookup returns CDR1 SGHDT and CDR2 YYEEEE. Trimming left V 0 bases short and J 9 bases short, with 10 bases between. This CDR3 has 14 residues. The CDR3 loop reads CASSLVEKGSPLHF. In DNA, the CDR3 is TGTGCCAGCAGCTTGGTAGAGAAGGGTTCACCCCTCCACTTT.

In the case of this clonotype: A much bigger clone sits one base away, suggesting this may be a read error. The CDR3 DNA reads as TGTACCAGCACCCTGGGACAGAACACAGATACGCAGTATTTT. Protein sequence: CTSTLGQNTDTQYF. The chain has TRBV28 and TRBJ2-3, with 7 nucleotides matching TRBD1. The CDR3 is 14 residues long. The germline gives CDR1 MDHEN, CDR2 SYDVKM.

The sample holds many counts of this clonotype. The V call is TRBV29-1, the J call TRBJ1-2; TRBD1 matches 9 bases. With V trimmed by 6 bases and J by 7 bases, 6 bases remained unmatched. The CDR3 runs 12 residues. CDR1 and CDR2 (germline): SQVTM, ANQGSEA. The CDR3 loop reads CSVTGTGSGYTF. The CDR3 DNA reads TGCAGCGTCACCGGGACAGGGAGTGGCTACACCTTC.

This clonotype was detected many times. The chain has TRBV10-3 and TRBJ1-2, with 8 bases aligning to TRBD1. Germline values: CDR1 ENHRY, CDR2 SYGVKD. Trimming at V came to 10 bases and at J to 5 bases, leaving 18 bases not matched to a gene. The CDR3 consists of 16 residues. Written as DNA, the CDR3 is TGTGCCACCCAGGGGGCCGGTCCCGGGACAGAGTATGGCTACACCTTC. This codes for CATQGAGPGTEYGYTF.

This clonotype was seen ten or more times. V gene TRBV4-1 combines with J gene TRBJ2-3; 7 nucleotides align to TRBD2. CDR3 length: 15 amino acids. V was clipped by 4 bases and J by 3 bases; unmatched bases: 7. CDR1 and CDR2 (germline): MGHRA, YSYEKL. CDR3 region: CASSLGAGITDTQYF. CDR3 sequence (DNA): TGCGCCAGCAGCCTTGGAGCGGGGATAACAGATACGCAGTATTTT.

This clonotype was seen at least ten times. The CDR3 coding sequence is TGTGCCAGCAGTTACCGCCGGGGGGAAGGAACCGATAATGGGCAGTACTTC. It specifies CASSYRRGEGTDNGQYF. The chain couples TRBV6-2 or TRBV6-3 to TRBJ2-7; the match to TRBD2 covers 7 bases. The J segment lost 9 bases and the V segment lost 2 bases, leaving 19 bases of the junction unmatched. Germline assignment: CDR1 MNHEY and CDR2 SVGEGT. This CDR3 has 17 residues.

The chain joins TRBV10-3 to TRBJ2-2; 10 nucleotides match TRBD2. Germline V gene sequence: CDR1 ENHRY, CDR2 SYGVKD. The V segment lost 2 bases and the J segment 0 bases; nucleotides outside the gene matches: 6. The CDR3 runs to 18 residues. CDR3 residues: CAISEVLAGASNTGELFF. The CDR3 nucleotides read TGTGCCATCAGTGAGGTTCTAGCGGGGGCCTCGAACACCGGGGAGCTGTTTTTT.

The rearrangement joins TRBV20-1 to TRBJ2-5; no clear D gene. The CDR3 has 15 amino acids. Germline CDR1 DFQATT, CDR2 SNEGSKA (reference sequence). Trimming removed 0 bases from V and 1 base from J, with 12 bases in between. This CDR3 is CSARDLLEPQETQYF. DNA of the CDR3: TGCAGTGCTAGAGATCTCCTAGAACCCCAAGAGACCCAGTACTTC.

Many counts were recorded for this clonotype. J is TRBJ1-1 and V is TRBV4-1, with D unresolved. V was cut by 4 bases and J by 3 bases, with 9 bases left in between. CDR1 is MGHRA and CDR2 is YSYEKL in the germline V gene. CDR3 length equals 13 residues. The CDR3 bases are TGCGCCAGCAGCCTTGGGCGGTACACTGAAGCTTTCTTT. It specifies CASSLGRYTEAFF.

This clonotype has at least ten counts. The J gene is TRBJ1-2, the V gene TRBV28, with TRBD1 identical over 9 bases. Germline V gene data show CDR1 as MDHEN and CDR2 as SYDVKM. The CDR3 runs 12 residues. J lost 7 bases, V lost 10 bases, and 7 bases had no gene match. As DNA, the CDR3 is TGTGCCACCCGGACAGGGGCCGCTGGCTACACCTTC. It encodes CATRTGAAGYTF.

There are many counts of this clonotype. The V call is TRBV5-1, the J call TRBJ2-7, with D perhaps being TRBD1 or TRBD2 (5 bases each). The CDR3 spans 14 residues. V was shortened by 4 bases and J by 6 bases, with 17 bases between the two germline ends. Germline CDR1 is SGHRS and CDR2 is YFSETQ. The CDR3 bases are TGCGCCAGCAGCCTCGTCTGGGACGGAGGCGAGCAGTACTTC. This translates into CASSLVWDGGEQYF.

The J gene is TRBJ1-1, the V gene TRBV7-2; D perhaps matches TRBD1 (5 bases). Germline CDR1 SGHTA, CDR2 FQGNSA. The CDR3 is 11 residues long. Trimming took off 5 bases at V and 11 bases at J, with 12 bases between the two ends. CDR3 sequence (DNA): TGTGCCAGCAGCCTGGGACCTTGGGCTTTCTTT. Residues: CASSLGPWAFF.

This clonotype was detected only a few times. The chain employs TRBV15 and TRBJ2-5; D perhaps matches TRBD2 (6 bases). Germline assignment: CDR1 LNHNV and CDR2 YYDKDF (reference sequence). This CDR3 has 18 residues. V dropped 0 bases and J dropped 7 bases, with 24 bases sitting between them. The CDR3 protein is CATSRDMGGGGTHATQYF. CDR3 nucleotides: TGTGCCACCAGCAGAGATATGGGCGGTGGCGGGACTCACGCGACCCAGTACTTC.

This clonotype was picked up many times. V usage is TRBV20-1 and J usage is TRBJ2-1, with D uncertain. Germline loops: CDR1 DFQATT, CDR2 SNEGSKA (reference sequence). V lost 5 bases to trimming and J lost 2 bases, with 7 bases between them. This CDR3 is 12 amino acids long. As DNA, the CDR3 is TGCAGTGCTTCGAACACCTACAATGAGCAGTTCTTC. Protein sequence: CSASNTYNEQFF.

The chain links TRBV5-1 to TRBJ2-2; D might be TRBD1 or TRBD2, each matching 6 bases. The CDR3 is made up of 15 amino acids. Germline values: CDR1 SGHRS, CDR2 YFSETQ. The V end lost 0 bases, the J end lost 4 bases, and 10 bases lay between the germline ends. The CDR3: CASSLVGGVTGELFF. The CDR3 nucleotides read TGCGCCAGCAGCTTGGTCGGGGGCGTCACCGGGGAGCTGTTTTTT.

This clonotype showed up many times. V gene TRBV5-1 combines with J gene TRBJ1-6, with D unresolved. The CDR3 is made up of 10 amino acids. V lost 9 bases and J lost 10, with 8 bases in between. CDR1 and CDR2 from the germline V gene are SGHRS and YFSETQ. CDR3 protein: CATAKSPLHF. The CDR3, as DNA: TGCGCCACCGCGAAATCACCCCTCCACTTT.

To note about this clonotype: This may stem from a read error, because a much larger clone lies one nucleotide away. The chain joins TRBV2 to TRBJ2-7; 9 bases are shared with TRBD1. Germline V lookup: CDR1 SNHLY, CDR2 FYNNEI. The CDR3 sequence is 13 residues long. In DNA form, the CDR3 reads TGTGTCAGCGGGGACAGGGCCAGAGGCGAGCAGTACTTC. Translated: CVSGDRARGEQYF.

This clonotype has just a few counts. V is TRBV7-9 and J is TRBJ1-1; D gene uncertain. Germline CDR1 is SEHNR and CDR2 is FQNEAQ (reference sequence). Trimming stripped 5 bases from V and 1 base from J, with 14 bases between. This CDR3 contains 15 residues. The CDR3 DNA sequence: TGTGCCAGCAGCCAGGCCGGAGCTCAGAACACTGAAGCTTTCTTT. It translates to CASSQAGAQNTEAFF.

The sample holds many counts of this clonotype. The chain links TRBV10-3 to TRBJ1-1, with D maybe TRBD1 (6 bases). The germline gives CDR1 ENHRY, CDR2 SYGVKD. The CDR3 has 16 amino acids. With 0 bases removed from V and 3 bases from J, the gap between germline ends came to 14 bases. CDR3 nucleotides: TGTGCCATCAGTGAGTCCCACAGGGCCAAGCACACTGAAGCTTTCTTT. This sequence encodes CAISESHRAKHTEAFF.